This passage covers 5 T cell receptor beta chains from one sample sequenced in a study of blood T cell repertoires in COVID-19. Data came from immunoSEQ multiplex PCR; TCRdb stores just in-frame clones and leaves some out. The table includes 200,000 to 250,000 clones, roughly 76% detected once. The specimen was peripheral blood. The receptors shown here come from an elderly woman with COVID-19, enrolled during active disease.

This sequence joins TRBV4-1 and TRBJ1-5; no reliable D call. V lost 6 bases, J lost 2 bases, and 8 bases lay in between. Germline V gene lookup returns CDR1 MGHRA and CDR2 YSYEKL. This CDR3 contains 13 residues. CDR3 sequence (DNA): TGCGCCAGCAGTCTACAGCGCAATCAGCCCCAGCATTTT. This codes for CASSLQRNQPQHF.

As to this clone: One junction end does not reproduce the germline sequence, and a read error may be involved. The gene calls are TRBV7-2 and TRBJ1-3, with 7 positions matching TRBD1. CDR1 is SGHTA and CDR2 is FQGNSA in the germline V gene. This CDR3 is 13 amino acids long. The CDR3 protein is CASSFNRDSPLHF. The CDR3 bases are TGTGCCAGCAGCTTTAACAGGGACAGTCCCCTCCATTTT.

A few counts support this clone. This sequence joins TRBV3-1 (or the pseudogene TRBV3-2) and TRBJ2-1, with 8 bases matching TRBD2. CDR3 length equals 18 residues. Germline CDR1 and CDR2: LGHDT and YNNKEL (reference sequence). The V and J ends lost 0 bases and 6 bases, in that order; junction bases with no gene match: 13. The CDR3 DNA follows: TGTGCCAGCAGCCAAGATTTGGGTAGCGGGGCAAACAGCAATGAGCAGTTCTTC. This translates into CASSQDLGSGANSNEQFF.

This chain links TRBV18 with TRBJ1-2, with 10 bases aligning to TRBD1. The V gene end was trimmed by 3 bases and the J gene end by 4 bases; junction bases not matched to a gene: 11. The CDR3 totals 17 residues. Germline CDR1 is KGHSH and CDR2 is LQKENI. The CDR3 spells CASSPSSGQGGSYGYTF. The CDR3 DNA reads TGTGCCAGCTCACCGAGTTCTGGACAGGGGGGTTCCTATGGCTACACCTTC.

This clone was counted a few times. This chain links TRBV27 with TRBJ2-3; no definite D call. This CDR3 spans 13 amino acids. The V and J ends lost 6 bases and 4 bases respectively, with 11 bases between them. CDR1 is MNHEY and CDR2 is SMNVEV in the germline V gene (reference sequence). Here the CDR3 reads CASRTGWADTQYF. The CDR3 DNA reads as TGTGCCAGCAGGACGGGTTGGGCAGATACGCAGTATTTT.